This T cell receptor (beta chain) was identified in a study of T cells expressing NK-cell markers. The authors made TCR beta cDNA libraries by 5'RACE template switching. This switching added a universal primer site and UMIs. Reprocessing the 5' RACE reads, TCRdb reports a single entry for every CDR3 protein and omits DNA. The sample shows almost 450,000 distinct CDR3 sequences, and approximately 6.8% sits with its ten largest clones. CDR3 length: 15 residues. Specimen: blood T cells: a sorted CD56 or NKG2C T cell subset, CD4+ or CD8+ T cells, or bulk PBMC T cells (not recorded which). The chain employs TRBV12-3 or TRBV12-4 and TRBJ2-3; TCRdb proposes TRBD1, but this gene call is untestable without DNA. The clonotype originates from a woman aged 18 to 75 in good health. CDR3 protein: CASSPRQGAADTQYF.